This T cell receptor (beta chain) was documented in a study of tumor-infiltrating lymphocytes in primary liver carcinoma. The wider study: Patients of both sexes were 30 to 69 years old.

The template, about 500 ng total RNA, yielded TCR beta cDNA made with a constant-region primer. TCR beta libraries came from three nested multiplex PCR rounds using slightly modified ARM-PCR. TCRdb re-called the multiplex PCR reads with MiXCR, one entry per CDR3 protein. The sample shows around 120,000 distinct CDR3 sequences, around 70% of them seen only once. General study results and limits: Lower overlap was observed for tumor-adjacent and tumor-blood pairs relative to tumor region pairs.

Taking about 17-32 mg of unsorted bulk tissue, the authors co-extracted RNA and DNA. As for this clonotype: Antigen: not known.

Specimen: tumor-adjacent normal liver tissue. The receptor's source is an older woman with primary liver carcinoma and hepatitis B virus infection.

CDR3: CSAHGSIAGGPSYNEQFF. CDR3 nucleotides: TGCAGCGCCCACGGCAGCATAGCAGGAGGCCCCTCCTACAATGAGCAGTTCTTC. The chain has TRBV29-1 and TRBJ2-1; a weak D match, TRBD2 (5 bases). CDR1 SQVTM and CDR2 ANQGSEA come from the germline V gene. With 7 bases removed from V and 0 bases from J, the gap between germline ends came to 25 bases. This CDR3 region has 18 residues.